The 25 T cell receptor beta chains given below trace back to one sample, sequenced in a study of hypomethylating agent response in myelodysplastic syndrome. Here immunoSEQ multiplex PCR was the method, and the copy in TCRdb shows in-frame clones only, minus some. The repertoire holds around 3,000 clones, with around 75% as singletons. This specimen consisted of bone marrow, obtained before or after starting hypomethylating agent treatment for myelodysplastic syndrome (not recorded which). Receptor source: a human donor with myelodysplastic syndrome.

The CDR3 DNA reads TGTGCCAGCAGGCAGGGGGTGGGGACCGGGGAGCTGTTTTTT. Encoded protein: CASRQGVGTGELFF. V usage is TRBV7-2 and J usage is TRBJ2-2, with TRBD1 matching 7 bases. In germline, CDR1 is SGHTA, CDR2 FQGNSA. V lost 6 bases and J lost 5; bases outside the gene matches: 6. The CDR3 runs to 14 residues.

The chain is built from TRBV29-1 and TRBJ2-7, with 8 nucleotides matching TRBD2. J gave up 5 bases and V 6 bases, and 6 bases lay outside the gene matches. Germline V gene sequence: CDR1 SQVTM, CDR2 ANQGSEA. The CDR3 runs 12 residues. CDR3 nucleotide sequence: TGCAGCGTCGGGACTAGGGTTGACGAGCAGTACTTC. The encoded protein is CSVGTRVDEQYF.

This chain connects TRBV29-1 to TRBJ2-3; 8 bases align to TRBD2. Germline loops: CDR1 SQVTM, CDR2 ANQGSEA. V was pared by 3 bases and J by 6 bases, with 11 bases of the junction left unmatched. The CDR3 spans 15 residues. The CDR3 loop reads CSVDVAGGRRDTQYF. Here the CDR3 DNA reads TGCAGCGTTGATGTGGCGGGGGGACGTCGGGATACGCAGTATTTT.

V and J are TRBV2 and TRBJ2-5, with a weak D call TRBD2 (5 bases). The closer fit of TRBJ2-7 to the DNA end suggests the J call may be wrong. Germline CDR1 and CDR2: SNHLY and FYNNEI. This CDR3 has 12 amino acids. The DNA for the CDR3 is TGTGCCAGCAATGGACTGTCCTACGAGCAGTACTTC. Translating it yields CASNGLSYEQYF.

There are a few counts of this clone. V and J are TRBV7-9 and TRBJ1-5; the D gene is possibly TRBD1 (6 bases). Per the germline V gene, CDR1 is SEHNR and CDR2 is FQNEAQ (reference sequence). This CDR3 has 15 residues. Trimming removed 6 bases at V and 5 bases at J, with 17 bases between. The CDR3 region is CASSPTGFGDQPQHF. The CDR3 DNA reads as TGTGCCAGCAGTCCCACAGGGTTTGGTGATCAGCCCCAGCATTTT.

The gene calls are TRBV5-4 and TRBJ1-3, with D possibly matching TRBD1 (6 bases). Germline lookup yields CDR1 SGHNT and CDR2 YYREEE (reference sequence). V lost 6 bases to trimming and J lost 0 bases, with 13 bases between them. This CDR3 is 15 amino acids long. CDR3 sequence: CASIPRGGSGNTIYF. The CDR3 nucleotides are TGTGCCAGCATCCCCCGAGGGGGCTCTGGAAACACCATATATTTT.

The CDR3 nucleotides are TGTGCCAGCAGCGTAGATGGGGCGGCAGATACGCAGTATTTT. Translating gives CASSVDGAADTQYF. J is TRBJ2-3 and V is TRBV9; D might be TRBD1 (5 bases). Germline assignment: CDR1 SGDLS and CDR2 YYNGEE. The CDR3 runs 14 residues. V shed 0 bases and J shed 4 bases, with 9 bases lying between them.

The chain uses TRBV29-1 and TRBJ2-5; tentatively, D is TRBD1 (6 bases). Germline loops: CDR1 SQVTM, CDR2 ANQGSEA. V was trimmed by 7 bases and J by 2 bases, leaving 17 bases between them. CDR3 length: 14 amino acids. Here the CDR3 reads CSANRVGFQETQYF. In DNA, the CDR3 is TGCAGCGCCAACAGGGTCGGGTTTCAAGAGACCCAGTACTTC. The full variable domain, completed using reference TRBV29-1 and TRBJ2-5, is SAVISQKPSRDICQRGTSLTIQCQVDSQVTMMFWYRQQPGQSLTLIATANQGSEATYESGFVIDKFPISRPNLTFSTLTVSNMSPEDSSIYLCSANRVGFQETQYFGPGTRLLVL.

The V and J genes are TRBV30 and TRBJ1-1; 10 nucleotides match TRBD1. V shed 8 bases, J shed 6 bases, and the junction held 9 bases outside the gene matches. The CDR3 has 13 amino acids. Germline V gene lookup returns CDR1 GTSNPN and CDR2 SVGIG (reference sequence). CDR3 sequence reads: CAEGGQGRPEAFF. CDR3 DNA: TGTGCCGAAGGGGGACAGGGGAGACCTGAAGCTTTCTTT.

V and J are TRBV5-6 and TRBJ1-5; possibly TRBD1 for D (5 bases). V was clipped by 2 bases and J by 6 bases, with 15 bases between them. This CDR3 contains 15 residues. In germline, CDR1 is SGHDT, CDR2 YYEEEE. The CDR3 DNA follows: TGTGCCAGCAGCTTAGACAGCGACCCTTTTCAGCCCCAGCATTTT. Protein sequence: CASSLDSDPFQPQHF.

This clone came up a few times. Written as DNA, the CDR3 is TGCGCCAGCAGCTTGCCCGGCCCCAGCTATGGCTACACCTTC. Encoded protein: CASSLPGPSYGYTF. The rearrangement uses TRBV5-1 and TRBJ1-2; unclear D gene. CDR3 size: 14 residues. V gave up 1 base and J gave up 4 bases, with 11 bases separating them. Per germline, CDR1 SGHRS and CDR2 YFSETQ.

The J gene is TRBJ2-5, the V gene TRBV19, with D perhaps matching TRBD1 or TRBD2 (6 bases each). The V end lost 5 bases, the J end lost 1 base, and 14 bases lay between the germline ends. The CDR3 sequence is 15 residues long. CDR1 is LNHDA, CDR2 SQIVND, per germline (reference sequence). Here the CDR3 reads CASSFGGWGQETQYF. The CDR3 region has the DNA TGTGCCAGTAGTTTCGGGGGCTGGGGCCAAGAGACCCAGTACTTC.

J is TRBJ2-2 and V is TRBV19; TRBD2 might be the D (5 bases). CDR3 length: 13 amino acids. Trimming pared 7 bases from V and 3 bases from J, leaving 9 bases between. Germline CDR1 LNHDA, CDR2 SQIVND (reference sequence). This CDR3 is CASNLRDTGELFF. CDR3 coding DNA: TGTGCCAGTAACCTGAGGGACACCGGGGAGCTGTTTTTT.

This chain's CDR3 is CASSTDRGSYEQYF. The DNA of the CDR3 is TGTGCCAGCAGTACGGACAGGGGATCCTACGAGCAGTACTTC. This chain links TRBV27 with TRBJ2-7; 9 bases are a match to TRBD1. Germline V lookup: CDR1 MNHEY, CDR2 SMNVEV (reference sequence). This CDR3 has 14 amino acids. The junction had 3 bases not matched to a gene; V was cut back by 5 bases and J by 1 base.

This chain uses TRBV4-3 with TRBJ2-1, with 8 positions matching TRBD2. Germline CDR1 and CDR2: LGHNA and YSLEER. The CDR3 contains 16 residues. Trimming removed 0 bases from V and 10 bases from J; junction bases left unmatched: 11. The CDR3 loop is CASSQDPTGGPGEQFF. DNA of the CDR3: TGCGCCAGCAGCCAAGATCCGACGGGGGGGCCGGGGGAGCAGTTCTTC.

The CDR3 DNA sequence: TGCAGCGTTGCCTTTGGGGGCGAGCAGTACTTC. Its translation: CSVAFGGEQYF. The rearrangement uses TRBV29-1 and TRBJ2-7; the D gene could be TRBD1 or TRBD2 (5 bases each). Trimming left V 4 bases short and J 6 bases short, with 10 bases between. Germline CDR1 reads SQVTM; CDR2 reads ANQGSEA. The CDR3 runs to 11 residues.

The chain couples TRBV7-2 to TRBJ2-7; 13 nucleotides match TRBD2. Losses at the gene ends were 3 bases for V and 11 bases for J; bases not matched to a gene: 7. The CDR3 loop spans 14 amino acids. Germline CDR1 and CDR2: SGHTA and FQGNSA. DNA for the CDR3: TGTGCCAGCAGCTTCCAGACTAGCGGGGGGTTCGAGTACTTC. This sequence encodes CASSFQTSGGFEYF.

The chain joins TRBV5-1 to TRBJ2-7; tentative D call: TRBD1 (6 bases). Germline loops: CDR1 SGHRS, CDR2 YFSETQ. The CDR3 runs to 15 residues. V was trimmed by 4 bases and J by 2 bases, leaving 16 bases between them. CDR3 region: CASSMTGHPPYEQYF. In DNA form, the CDR3 reads TGCGCCAGCAGCATGACGGGACACCCACCCTACGAGCAGTACTTC.

This rearrangement joins TRBV5-4 to TRBJ2-5, with TRBD1 matching 10 bases. The J call is doubtful: the DNA matches TRBJ2-7 better. The length of the CDR3 is 13 residues. The germline V gene has CDR1 SGHNT and CDR2 YYREEE (reference sequence). This chain's CDR3 is CASSRDRGYEQYF. The CDR3 bases are TGTGCCAGCAGCCGGGACAGGGGCTACGAGCAGTACTTC.

This clone was seen a few times. A junction end diverges from the germline sequence, so it may reflect a read error. V gene TRBV7-8 combines with J gene TRBJ2-7; 10 bases map to TRBD2. CDR1 is SGHVS and CDR2 is FQNEAQ in the germline V gene. This CDR3 comprises 14 residues. The CDR3 sequence: CASSLAGEQHEQYF. The DNA for the CDR3 is TGTGCCAGCAGCCTAGCGGGGGAGCAGCACGAGCAGTACTTC.

The chain uses TRBV5-1 and TRBJ2-1, with D perhaps TRBD2 (6 bases). The CDR3 runs to 16 residues. Germline CDR1 SGHRS, CDR2 YFSETQ. Trimming took off 0 bases at V and 1 base at J, with 11 bases between the two ends. The CDR3 coding sequence is TGCGCCAGCAGCTTGGGAGGAGGGAGGTCCTACAATGAGCAGTTCTTC. Translation: CASSLGGGRSYNEQFF. The full variable domain, with the rest looked up from reference TRBV5-1 and TRBJ2-1, is KAGVTQTPRYLIKTRGQQVTLSCSPISGHRSVSWYQQTPGQGLQFLFEYFSETQRNKGNFPGRFSGRQFSNSRSEMNVSTLELGDSALYLCASSLGGGRSYNEQFFGPGTRLTVL.

V is TRBV18 and J is TRBJ1-3; D remains unclear. Looked up from germline, CDR1 is KGHSH and CDR2 is LQKENI. CDR3 length equals 15 residues. Trimming took 3 bases from V and 2 from J, leaving 11 bases between them. The CDR3 nucleotides are TGTGCCAGCTCACCCAGCGAGGGAGCTGGAAACACCATATATTTT. Its translation: CASSPSEGAGNTIYF.

This chain uses TRBV27 with TRBJ2-5, with 10 positions matching TRBD2. The DNA matches TRBJ2-7 better at its end, which makes the J call doubtful. CDR3 length: 14 residues. Germline V gives CDR1 MNHEY, CDR2 SMNVEV (reference sequence). The CDR3: CASSISGGPYEQYF. The DNA of the CDR3 is TGTGCCAGCAGCATTAGCGGGGGGCCCTACGAGCAGTACTTC.

This chain connects TRBV10-2 to TRBJ1-5; D uncertain. The V end lost 0 bases, the J end lost 6 bases, and 12 bases lay between the germline ends. Germline assignment: CDR1 WSHSY and CDR2 SAAADI. The CDR3 loop spans 15 amino acids. CDR3 region: CASSESFLAGQPQHF. The CDR3 DNA follows: TGCGCCAGCAGTGAGTCCTTTCTGGCTGGTCAGCCCCAGCATTTT.

This chain uses TRBV7-8 with TRBJ2-1, with TRBD2 as a possible D gene (5 bases). This CDR3 comprises 12 residues. The germline V gene has CDR1 SGHVS and CDR2 FQNEAQ. Trimming stripped 1 base from V and 11 bases from J, with 9 bases between. The CDR3 here is CASSLETGKQFF. CDR3 DNA sequence: TGTGCCAGCAGCTTAGAAACGGGGAAGCAGTTCTTC.